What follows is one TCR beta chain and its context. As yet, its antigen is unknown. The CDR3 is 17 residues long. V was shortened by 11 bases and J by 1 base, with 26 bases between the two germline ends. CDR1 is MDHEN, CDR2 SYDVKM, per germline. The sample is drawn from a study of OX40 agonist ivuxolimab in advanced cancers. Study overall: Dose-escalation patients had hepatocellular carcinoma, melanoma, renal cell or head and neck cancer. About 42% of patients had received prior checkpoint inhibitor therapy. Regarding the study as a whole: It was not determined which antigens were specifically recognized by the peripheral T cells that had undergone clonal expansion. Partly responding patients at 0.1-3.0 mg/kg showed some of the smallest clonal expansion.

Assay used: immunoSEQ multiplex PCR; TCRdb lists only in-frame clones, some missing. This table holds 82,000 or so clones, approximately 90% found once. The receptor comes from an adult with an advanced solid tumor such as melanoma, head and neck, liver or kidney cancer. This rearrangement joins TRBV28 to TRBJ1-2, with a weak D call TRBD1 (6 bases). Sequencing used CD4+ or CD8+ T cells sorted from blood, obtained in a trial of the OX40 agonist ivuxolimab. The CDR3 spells CAPSGRDTPLYNYGYTF. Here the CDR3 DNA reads TGTGCCCCCTCTGGGAGGGACACCCCCCTCTATAACTATGGCTACACCTTC.